This T cell receptor beta chain comes out of a study of shared clonotypes between healthy human individuals. Terminally differentiated effector memory CD45RA+ cells were left out of the naive CD8 fraction, which was CD45RO-negative and positively selected for CCR7. Germline lookup yields CDR1 WNHNN and CDR2 SYGVQD (reference sequence). The V and J ends lost 10 bases and 1 base respectively, with 17 bases between them. The CDR3 extends over 15 amino acids. Note on this clone: What it binds is not known.

Findings and caveats of the study: The sharing of approximately 5.1% of naive CD4 clonotypes was seen across a handful of donors.

The protocol was immunoSEQ multiplex PCR, while the TCRdb copy is restricted to in-frame clones and leaves out a portion. The table records about 2.1 million clones, 85% to 95% of them present only once. The V and J genes are TRBV10-1 and TRBJ1-5; a weak D match, TRBD1 (5 bases). The receptor was isolated from a man younger than 35 in good health. Some clones in this sample may be carry-over from other donors' samples. Source material: naive CD8+ T cells from PBMCs. The CDR3 DNA is TGCGCCATTGATCAGGGAAGAGAGAGCAATCAGCCCCAGCATTTT. This gives the protein CAIDQGRESNQPQHF.